This TCR beta chain was identified in a study of cytomegalovirus exposure and HLA in healthy donors. The V end was cut by 8 bases, the J end by 0 bases, with 11 bases between. CDR3 size: 14 residues. Germline V gene sequence: CDR1 ENHRY, CDR2 SYGVKD. Study conclusions and caveats: Later analysis revealed greater clonal expansion in HLA-associated TCR beta chains than in equally common others.

On this clone itself: Its antigen is unknown.

Primers: 60 Vbeta forward and 13 Jbeta reverse. Using immunoSEQ multiplex PCR, the repertoire was profiled, and TCRdb retains in-frame clones only, with some absent. The repertoire consists of nearly 65,000 clones, with 73% occurring once and the leading ten covering approximately 5.5%. The receptor comes from a man aged 50-59 years in good health and CMV-seronegative. Sample: PBMCs. The V gene is TRBV10-3, the J gene TRBJ2-1; the D is unclear. The CDR3 DNA sequence: TGTGCCATCCAATCGGTGAGCTCCTACAATGAGCAGTTCTTC. This encodes CAIQSVSSYNEQFF.